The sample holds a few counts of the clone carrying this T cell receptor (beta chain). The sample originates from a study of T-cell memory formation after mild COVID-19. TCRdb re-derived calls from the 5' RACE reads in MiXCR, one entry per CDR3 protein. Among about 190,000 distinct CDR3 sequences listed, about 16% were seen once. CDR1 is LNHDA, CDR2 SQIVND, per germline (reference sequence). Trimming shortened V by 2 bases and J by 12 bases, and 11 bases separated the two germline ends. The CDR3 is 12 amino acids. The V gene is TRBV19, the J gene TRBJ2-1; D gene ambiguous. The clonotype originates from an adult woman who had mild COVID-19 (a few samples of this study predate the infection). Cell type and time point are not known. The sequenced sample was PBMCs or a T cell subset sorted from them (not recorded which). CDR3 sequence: CASSISRAGQFF. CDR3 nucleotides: TGTGCCAGTAGTATAAGCCGAGCCGGGCAGTTCTTC.